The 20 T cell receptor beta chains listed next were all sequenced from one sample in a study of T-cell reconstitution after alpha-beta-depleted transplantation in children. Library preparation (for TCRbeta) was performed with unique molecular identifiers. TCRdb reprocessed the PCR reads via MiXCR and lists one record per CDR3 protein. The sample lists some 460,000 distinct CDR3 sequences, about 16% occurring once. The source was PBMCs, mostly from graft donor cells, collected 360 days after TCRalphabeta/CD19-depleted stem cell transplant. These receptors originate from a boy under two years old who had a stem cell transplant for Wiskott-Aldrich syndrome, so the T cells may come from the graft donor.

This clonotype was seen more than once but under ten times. CDR3 residues: CATSRKRGNTGELFF. The CDR3 region has the DNA TGTGCCACCAGCAGAAAGCGGGGGAACACCGGGGAGCTGTTTTTT. The rearrangement uses TRBV15 and TRBJ2-2; 7 bases line up with TRBD2. The CDR3 extends over 15 amino acids. V lost 2 bases to trimming and J lost 1 base; unmatched junction nucleotides: 1. Germline V gene lookup returns CDR1 LNHNV and CDR2 YYDKDF (reference sequence).

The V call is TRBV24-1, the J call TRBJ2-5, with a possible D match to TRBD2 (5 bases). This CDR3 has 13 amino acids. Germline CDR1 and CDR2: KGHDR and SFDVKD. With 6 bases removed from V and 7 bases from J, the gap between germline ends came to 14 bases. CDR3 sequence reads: CATSPPGLGTQYF. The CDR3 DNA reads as TGTGCCACCAGTCCACCTGGACTGGGGACCCAGTACTTC.

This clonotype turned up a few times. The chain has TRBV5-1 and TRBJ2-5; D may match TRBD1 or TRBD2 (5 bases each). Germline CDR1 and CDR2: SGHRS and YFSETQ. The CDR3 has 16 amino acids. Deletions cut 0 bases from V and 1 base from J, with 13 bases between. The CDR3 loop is CASSLAAHGGQETQYF. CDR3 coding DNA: TGCGCCAGCAGCTTGGCCGCCCATGGGGGCCAAGAGACCCAGTACTTC.

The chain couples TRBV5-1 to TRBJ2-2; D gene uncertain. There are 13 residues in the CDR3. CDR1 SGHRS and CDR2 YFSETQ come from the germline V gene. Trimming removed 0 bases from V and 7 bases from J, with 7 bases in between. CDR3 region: CASSLGSDGELFF. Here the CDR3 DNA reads TGCGCCAGCAGCTTGGGGAGCGACGGGGAGCTGTTTTTT.

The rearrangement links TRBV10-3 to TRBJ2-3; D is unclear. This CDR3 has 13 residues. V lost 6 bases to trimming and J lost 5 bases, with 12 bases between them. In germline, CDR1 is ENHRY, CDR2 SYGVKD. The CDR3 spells CAISPTSRDTQYF. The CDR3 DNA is TGTGCCATCAGCCCCACTTCAAGAGATACGCAGTATTTT.

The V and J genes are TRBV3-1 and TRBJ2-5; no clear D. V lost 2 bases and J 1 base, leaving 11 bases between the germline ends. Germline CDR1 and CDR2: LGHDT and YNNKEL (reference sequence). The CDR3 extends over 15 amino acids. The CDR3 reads CASSQMRRSQETQYF. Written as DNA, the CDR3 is TGTGCCAGCAGCCAAATGAGAAGGTCCCAAGAGACCCAGTACTTC.

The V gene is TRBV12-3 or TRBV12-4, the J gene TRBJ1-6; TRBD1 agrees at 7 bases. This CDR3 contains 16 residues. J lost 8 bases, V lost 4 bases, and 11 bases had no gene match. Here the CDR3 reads CASSSDRASGYSPLHF. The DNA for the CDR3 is TGTGCCAGCAGTTCAGACAGGGCCTCCGGCTATTCACCCCTCCACTTT.

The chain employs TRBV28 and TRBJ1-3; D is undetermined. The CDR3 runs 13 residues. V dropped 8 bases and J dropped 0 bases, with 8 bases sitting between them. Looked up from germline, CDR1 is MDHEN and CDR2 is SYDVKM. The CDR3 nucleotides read TGTGCCAGCGAAAGCAGCTCTGGAAACACCATATATTTT. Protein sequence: CASESSSGNTIYF.

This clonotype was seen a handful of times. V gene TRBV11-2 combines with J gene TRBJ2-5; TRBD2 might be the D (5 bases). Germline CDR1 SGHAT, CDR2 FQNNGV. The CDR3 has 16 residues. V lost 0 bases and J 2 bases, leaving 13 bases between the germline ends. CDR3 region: CASSLDDRRFQETQYF. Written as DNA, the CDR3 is TGTGCCAGCAGCTTAGATGATAGGAGGTTTCAAGAGACCCAGTACTTC.

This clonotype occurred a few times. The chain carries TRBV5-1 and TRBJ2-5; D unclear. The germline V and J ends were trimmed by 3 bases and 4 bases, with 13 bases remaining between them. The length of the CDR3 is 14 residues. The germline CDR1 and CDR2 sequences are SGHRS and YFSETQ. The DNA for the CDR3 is TGCGCCAGCAGCTCCCGGGCCCATTTAGAGACCCAGTACTTC. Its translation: CASSSRAHLETQYF. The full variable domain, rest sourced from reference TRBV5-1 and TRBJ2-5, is KAGVTQTPRYLIKTRGQQVTLSCSPISGHRSVSWYQQTPGQGLQFLFEYFSETQRNKGNFPGRFSGRQFSNSRSEMNVSTLELGDSALYLCASSSRAHLETQYFGPGTRLLVL.

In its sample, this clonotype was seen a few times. CDR3 nucleotides: TGCGCCAGCAGCCCACAAATACGGGGGGAGCTGTTTTTT. Residues: CASSPQIRGELFF. The V call is TRBV5-1, the J call TRBJ2-2, with D unresolved. The length of the CDR3 is 13 residues. CDR1 and CDR2 (germline): SGHRS, YFSETQ. V was cut by 4 bases and J by 8 bases, with 12 bases left in between.

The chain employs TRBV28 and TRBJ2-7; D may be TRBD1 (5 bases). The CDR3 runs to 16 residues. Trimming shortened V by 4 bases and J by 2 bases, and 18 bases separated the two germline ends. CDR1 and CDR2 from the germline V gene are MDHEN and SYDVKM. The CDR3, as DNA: TGTGCCAGCAGTTCTTGGGGCCTTCGACGGGCCTACGAGCAGTACTTC. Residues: CASSSWGLRRAYEQYF.

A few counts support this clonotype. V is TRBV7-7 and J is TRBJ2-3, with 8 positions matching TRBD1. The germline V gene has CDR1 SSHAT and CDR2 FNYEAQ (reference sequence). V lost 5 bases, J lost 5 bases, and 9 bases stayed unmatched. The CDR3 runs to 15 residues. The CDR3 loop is CASSARTGRKDTQYF. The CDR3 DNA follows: TGTGCCAGCAGCGCCCGGACAGGGAGGAAAGATACGCAGTATTTT.

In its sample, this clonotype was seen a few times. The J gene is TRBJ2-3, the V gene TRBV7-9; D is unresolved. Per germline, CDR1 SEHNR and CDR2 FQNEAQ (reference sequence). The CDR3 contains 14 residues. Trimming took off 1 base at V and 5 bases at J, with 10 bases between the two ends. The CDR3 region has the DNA TGTGCCAGCAGCTTAGTCGGATCGGGAGATACGCAGTATTTT. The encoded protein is CASSLVGSGDTQYF. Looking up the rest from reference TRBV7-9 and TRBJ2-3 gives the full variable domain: DTGVSQNPRHKITKRGQNVTFRCDPISEHNRLYWYRQTLGQGPEFLTYFQNEAQLEKSRLLSDRFSAERPKGSFSTLEIQRTEQGDSAMYLCASSLVGSGDTQYFGPGTRLTVL.

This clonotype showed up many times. The CDR3 spells CASSSTGGGEAFF. The CDR3 region has the DNA TGCGCCAGCAGCTCGACAGGAGGCGGTGAAGCTTTCTTT. The rearrangement links TRBV5-1 to TRBJ1-1; a possible D gene is TRBD1 (6 bases). This CDR3 region has 13 residues. The V end was cut by 3 bases, the J end by 7 bases, with 13 bases between. Germline values: CDR1 SGHRS, CDR2 YFSETQ.

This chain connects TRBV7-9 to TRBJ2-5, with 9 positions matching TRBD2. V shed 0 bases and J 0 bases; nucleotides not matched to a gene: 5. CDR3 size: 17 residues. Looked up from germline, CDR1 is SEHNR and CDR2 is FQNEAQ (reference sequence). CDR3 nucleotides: TGTGCCAGCAGCTTAGCGAGGGTAGCGGGGGACCAAGAGACCCAGTACTTC. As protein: CASSLARVAGDQETQYF.

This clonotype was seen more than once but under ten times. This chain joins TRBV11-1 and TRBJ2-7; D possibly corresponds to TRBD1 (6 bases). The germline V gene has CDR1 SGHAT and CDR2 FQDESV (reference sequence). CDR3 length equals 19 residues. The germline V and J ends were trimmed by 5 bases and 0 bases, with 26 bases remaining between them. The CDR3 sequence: CASSLMRLAGDQYSYEQYF. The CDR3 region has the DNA TGTGCCAGCAGCCTTATGAGGTTGGCAGGGGACCAGTACTCCTACGAGCAGTACTTC.

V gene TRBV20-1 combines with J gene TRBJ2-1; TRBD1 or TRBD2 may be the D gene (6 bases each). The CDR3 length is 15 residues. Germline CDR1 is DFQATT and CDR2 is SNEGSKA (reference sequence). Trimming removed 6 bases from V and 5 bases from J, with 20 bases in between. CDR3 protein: CSAIKGTSGDNEQFF. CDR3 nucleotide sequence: TGCAGTGCCATAAAAGGGACATCGGGGGACAATGAGCAGTTCTTC.

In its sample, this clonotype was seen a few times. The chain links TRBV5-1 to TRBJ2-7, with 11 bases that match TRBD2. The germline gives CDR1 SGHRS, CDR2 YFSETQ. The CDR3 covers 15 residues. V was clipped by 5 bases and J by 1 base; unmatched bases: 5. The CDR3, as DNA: TGCGCCAGCAGGGAGCTAGCGGGGGGATCCTACGAGCAGTACTTC. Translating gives CASRELAGGSYEQYF.

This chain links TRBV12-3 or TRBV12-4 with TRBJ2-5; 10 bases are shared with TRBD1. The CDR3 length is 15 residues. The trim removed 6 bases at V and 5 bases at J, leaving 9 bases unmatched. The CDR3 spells CASSRPTGGGETQYF. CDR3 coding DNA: TGTGCCAGCAGCCGACCGACAGGGGGCGGGGAGACCCAGTACTTC.